The rows below give T cell receptor beta chains drawn from one sample of a study of blood T cell repertoires in COVID-19. Assay used: immunoSEQ multiplex PCR; TCRdb lists only in-frame clones, some missing. Of 150,000 to 200,000 clones detected, 85% to 90% appear once; the ten largest clones hold roughly 7%. Sequences were obtained from peripheral blood. The receptors here all came from a woman at least 80 years old in a cohort sampled during active or convalescent COVID-19. CDR3s include the opening cysteine and the closing phenylalanine or tryptophan. A D gene is named only where the DNA matches it firmly. Rows may omit the clone size; those that give it use once, few, many or a size class.

d_call	v_call	clone_size	j_call	cdr3_aa	cdr3_nt
.	TRBV4-3	.	TRBJ1-2	CASSQDQAGGGYTF	TGCGCCAGCAGCCAAGATCAGGCGGGCGGGGGCTACACCTTC
.	TRBV6-4	.	TRBJ1-1	CASSDFGVVKGLNTEAFF	TGTGCCAGCAGTGACTTCGGGGTAGTGAAAGGGCTGAACACTGAAGCTTTCTTT
TRBD1	TRBV6-1	few	TRBJ1-2	CASSESTGLYGYTF	TGTGCCAGCAGTGAATCGACAGGGCTATATGGCTACACCTTC
TRBD2	TRBV6-1	.	TRBJ2-3	CASSEVVAGGRDTQYF	TGTGCCAGCAGTGAAGTCGTAGCGGGAGGGAGAGATACGCAGTATTTT
TRBD1	TRBV6-5	.	TRBJ1-1	CASSYSPRGLTEAFF	TGTGCCAGCAGTTACTCCCCCAGGGGGCTCACTGAAGCTTTCTTT
.	TRBV4-1	.	TRBJ1-5	CASSQTNLYSVQHF	TGCGCCAGCAGCCAAACCAACCTTTACTCGGTCCAGCATTTT
.	TRBV18	.	TRBJ1-1	CASSTMNTEAFF	TGTGCCAGCTCAACTATGAACACTGAAGCTTTCTTT
.	TRBV9	few	TRBJ2-7	CASSPGTSYEQYF	TGTGCCAGCAGCCCCGGTACTAGCTACGAGCAGTACTTC
.	TRBV27	few	TRBJ1-2	CASSLRAGVGYTF	TGTGCCAGCAGTTTAAGGGCAGGGGTGGGCTACACCTTC
TRBD1	TRBV7-9	.	TRBJ2-1	CASSPNRGRLHNEQFF	TGTGCCAGCAGCCCGAACAGGGGGCGCCTCCACAATGAGCAGTTCTTC
TRBD1	TRBV19	.	TRBJ1-5	CASSIGTGGLFSQHF	TGTGCCAGTAGTATAGGGACAGGGGGCCTATTTTCCCAGCATTTT
TRBD1	TRBV28	.	TRBJ1-3	CASRRQGASGNTIYF	TGTGCCAGCAGACGACAGGGGGCGTCCGGAAACACCATATATTTT
.	TRBV19	.	TRBJ1-3	CASGRHNSGNTIYF	TGTGCCAGTGGCAGACACAACTCTGGAAACACCATATATTTT
TRBD1	TRBV7-8	.	TRBJ1-3	CASSFSRAGTGSSGNTIYF	TGTGCCAGCAGCTTTTCGAGAGCCGGGACAGGGAGCTCTGGAAACACCATATATTTT
TRBD2	TRBV24-1	.	TRBJ2-1	CATSDFGSGSYNEQFF	TGTGCCACCAGTGATTTCGGTAGCGGGTCCTACAATGAGCAGTTCTTC
TRBD1	TRBV5-1	.	TRBJ2-1	CASSRLGQGVNEQFF	TGCGCCAGCAGCCGACTAGGACAGGGGGTCAACGAGCAGTTCTTC
TRBD1	TRBV28	.	TRBJ1-5	CASSLRQGMGNQPQHF	TGTGCCAGCAGTTTGAGACAGGGGATGGGAAATCAGCCCCAGCATTTT
.	TRBV3-1/TRBV3-2	.	TRBJ1-1	CASGQGGRTEAFF	TGTGCCAGCGGGCAAGGGGGGCGAACTGAAGCTTTCTTT
TRBD1	TRBV29-1	.	TRBJ1-3	CSVGQGAAGNTIYF	TGCAGCGTGGGACAGGGGGCAGCTGGAAACACCATATATTTT
.	TRBV6-4	once	TRBJ1-1	CAGQNRAWGNTEAFF	TGTGCCGGACAAAACAGGGCTTGGGGAAACACTGAAGCTTTCTTT
TRBD2	TRBV11-2	.	TRBJ2-1	CASSLDPGTGGGEQFF	TGTGCCAGCAGCTTAGATCCGGGGACCGGCGGGGGTGAGCAGTTCTTC
.	TRBV5-1	.	TRBJ2-7	CASSPQRGYEQYF	TGCGCCAGCAGCCCCCAACGGGGGTACGAGCAGTACTTC
TRBD1	TRBV5-1	.	TRBJ1-3	CASSLGDRGNTIYF	TGCGCCAGCAGCTTGGGGGACAGGGGAAACACCATATATTTT
TRBD2	TRBV20-1	.	TRBJ2-5	CSASRVRLAGGPAQETQYF	TGCAGTGCTAGTCGGGTCCGACTAGCGGGAGGGCCCGCGCAAGAGACCCAGTACTTC
TRBD1	TRBV24-1	.	TRBJ2-2	CATSRQTGTLGTGELFF	TGTGCCACCAGTCGACAGACAGGGACGCTGGGCACCGGGGAGCTGTTTTTT
.	TRBV19	.	TRBJ1-1	CASSMREGNTEAFF	TGTGCCAGTAGTATGAGGGAGGGGAACACTGAAGCTTTCTTT
TRBD1	TRBV11-3	.	TRBJ1-2	CASSSGTVAHYGYTF	TGTGCCAGCAGTTCCGGGACAGTAGCCCACTATGGCTACACCTTC
.	TRBV29-1	.	TRBJ1-1	CSVGSGRGTEAFF	TGCAGCGTTGGGTCGGGGAGGGGGACTGAAGCTTTCTTT